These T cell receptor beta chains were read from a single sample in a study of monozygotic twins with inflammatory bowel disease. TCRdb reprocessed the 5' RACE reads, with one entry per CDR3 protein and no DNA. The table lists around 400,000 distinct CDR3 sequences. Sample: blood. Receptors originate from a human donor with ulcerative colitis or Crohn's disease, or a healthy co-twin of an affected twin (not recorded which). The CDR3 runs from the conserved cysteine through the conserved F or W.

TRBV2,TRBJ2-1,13,CASSEAQGGMQFF
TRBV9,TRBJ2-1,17,CASSAQGTRGSYNEQFF
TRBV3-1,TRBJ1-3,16,CASSQERGGSDATIYF
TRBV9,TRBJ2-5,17,CASSVDASGGVKETQYF
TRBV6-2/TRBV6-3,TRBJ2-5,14,CASRSTGGGETQYF
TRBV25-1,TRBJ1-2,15,CASRSSGTGWDGYTF
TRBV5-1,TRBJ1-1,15,CASSPSTGWVTEAFF
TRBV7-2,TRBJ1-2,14,CASRLGQGLLGYTF
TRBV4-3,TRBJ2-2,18,CASSQEGSGRFYTGELFF
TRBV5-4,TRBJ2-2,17,CASSPAGVAANTGELFF
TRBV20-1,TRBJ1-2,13,CSAPGTTNYGYTF
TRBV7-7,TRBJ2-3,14,CASSPGLPTDTQYF
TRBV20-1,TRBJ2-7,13,CSAKPLWGYEQYF
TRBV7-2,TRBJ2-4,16,CASSPSSGKAKNIQYF
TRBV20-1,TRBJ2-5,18,CSASGGPGLAGGLETQYF
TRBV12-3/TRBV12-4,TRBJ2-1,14,CASSSRDYYNEQFF
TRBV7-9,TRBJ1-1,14,CASSVRQGNTEAFF
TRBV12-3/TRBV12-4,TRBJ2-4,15,CASSTQQGRVNIQYF
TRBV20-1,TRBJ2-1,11,CSADRGNEQFF
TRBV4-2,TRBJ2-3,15,CASSQEVLGRDTQYF
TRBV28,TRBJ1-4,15,CASSTSGAVGEKLFF
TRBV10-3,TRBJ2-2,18,CAIRVGQTGTFNTGELFF
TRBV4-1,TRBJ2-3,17,CASSQDLGTGPTDTQYF
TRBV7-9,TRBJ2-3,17,CASSSRRTSPSTDTQYF
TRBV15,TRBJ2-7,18,CATSREASGGSRTYEQYF
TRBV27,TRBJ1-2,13,CASSSAGNHGYTF
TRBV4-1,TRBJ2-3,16,CASSLQAGASTDTQYF
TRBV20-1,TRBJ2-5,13,CSANPSRLETQYF
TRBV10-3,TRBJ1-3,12,CAGGASGNTIYF
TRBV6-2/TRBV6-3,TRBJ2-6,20,CASSYLGLAGGHSGANVLTF
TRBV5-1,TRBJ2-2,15,CASSLGQSNTGELFF
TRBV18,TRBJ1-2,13,CASSPEVEVGYTF
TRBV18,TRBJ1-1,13,CASSPGQLTEAFF
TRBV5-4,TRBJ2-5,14,CASSPDSAGGDQYF
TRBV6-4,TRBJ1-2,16,CATQQEVIISNYGYTF
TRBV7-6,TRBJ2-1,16,CASSPFSGGGDNEQFF
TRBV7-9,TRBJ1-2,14,CASSSATVIYGYTF
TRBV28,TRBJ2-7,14,CASRSTGPPYEQYF
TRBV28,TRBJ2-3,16,CASRAAGRGRTDTQYF
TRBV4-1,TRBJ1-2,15,CASSQEMTGGYGYTF
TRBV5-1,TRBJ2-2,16,CASSLEVIENTGELFF
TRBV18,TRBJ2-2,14,CASSPQIRTGELFF
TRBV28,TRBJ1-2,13,CASRATANYGYTF
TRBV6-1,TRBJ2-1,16,CASSLAGGRSYNEQFF
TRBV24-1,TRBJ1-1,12,CATSDPNTEAFF